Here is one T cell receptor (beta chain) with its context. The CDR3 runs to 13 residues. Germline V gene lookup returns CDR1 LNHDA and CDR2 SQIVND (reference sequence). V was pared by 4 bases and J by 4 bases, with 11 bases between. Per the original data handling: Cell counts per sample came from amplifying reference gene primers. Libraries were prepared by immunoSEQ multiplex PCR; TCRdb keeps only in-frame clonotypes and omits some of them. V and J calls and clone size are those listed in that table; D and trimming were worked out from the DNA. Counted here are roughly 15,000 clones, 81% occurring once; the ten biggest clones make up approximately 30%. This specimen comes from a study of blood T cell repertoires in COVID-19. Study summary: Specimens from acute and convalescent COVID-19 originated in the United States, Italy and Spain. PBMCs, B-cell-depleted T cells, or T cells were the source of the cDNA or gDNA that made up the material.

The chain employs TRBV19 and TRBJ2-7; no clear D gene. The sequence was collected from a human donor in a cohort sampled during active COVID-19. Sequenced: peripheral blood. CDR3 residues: CASSTTEFYEQYF. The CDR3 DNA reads TGTGCCAGTAGTACTACGGAGTTTTACGAGCAGTACTTC.